This TCR beta chain was sequenced in a study of shared clonotypes between healthy human individuals. Turning to the study itself: The plates for each donor numbered three CD4 naive, three CD4 memory, two CD8 naive and one CD8 memory.

Using immunoSEQ multiplex PCR, the repertoire was profiled, and TCRdb retains in-frame clones only, with some absent. The sample lists 2,500,000 or so clones; around 90% were seen once. V lost 4 bases, J lost 0 bases, and 9 bases lay in between. The CDR3 contains 14 residues. From germline, CDR1 is MGHDK and CDR2 SYGVNS. General observations from the study: The sharing of about 5.3% of naive CD4 clonotypes was seen across a few donors. Across subsets, estimated richness was generally greater for naive than for memory populations.

In regard to this clone: Its antigen is undetermined.

This chain connects TRBV25-1 to TRBJ1-2; D unresolved. The material sequenced was naive CD4+ T cells sorted from blood. Subset described: CD45RA+ positively selected. This TCR came from a man in his late teens or twenties in good health. The DNA of the CDR3 is TGTGCCAGCAGTGCGTCGGAAACTAACTATGGCTACACCTTC. Its protein product is CASSASETNYGYTF.